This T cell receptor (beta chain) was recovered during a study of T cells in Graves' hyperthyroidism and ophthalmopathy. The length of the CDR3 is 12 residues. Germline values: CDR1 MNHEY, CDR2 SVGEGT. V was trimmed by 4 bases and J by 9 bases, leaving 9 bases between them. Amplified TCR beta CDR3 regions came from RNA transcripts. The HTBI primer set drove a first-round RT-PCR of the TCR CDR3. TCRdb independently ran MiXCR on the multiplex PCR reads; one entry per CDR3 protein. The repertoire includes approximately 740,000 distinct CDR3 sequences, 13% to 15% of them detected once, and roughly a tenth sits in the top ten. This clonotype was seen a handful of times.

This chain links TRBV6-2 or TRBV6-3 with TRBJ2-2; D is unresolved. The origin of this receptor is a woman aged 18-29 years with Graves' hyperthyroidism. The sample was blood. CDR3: CASSFSFRELFF. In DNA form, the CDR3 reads TGTGCCAGCAGTTTCTCATTTAGGGAGCTGTTTTTT.